This T cell receptor (beta chain) was recorded in a study of identical twins. Study-level results: With abundant cord blood beta clonotypes, insertions were fewer; memory repertoires showed no such pattern. Invariant MAIT and iNKT cells may have partly biased zero-insertion analyses.

This clonotype appeared a few times. The antigen remains undetermined. CDR1 and CDR2 from the germline V gene are SGHAT and FQNNGV. V lost 2 bases and J lost 0, with 11 bases in between. This CDR3 contains 16 residues. TCRdb re-called the 5' RACE reads through MiXCR, storing one row per CDR3 protein. The sample consists of 450,000 to 650,000 distinct CDR3 sequences, about 15% of them appearing once. These data were also reused for a study on yellow fever vaccine responses in identical twins.

The chain has TRBV11-2 and TRBJ2-1; a weak D match, TRBD2 (5 bases). The sequencing input was CD4+ T cells sorted from blood. This receptor was obtained from a woman younger than 35 in good health. The DNA of the CDR3 is TGTGCCAGCAGCTTAAGTCGGGGTAGCTCCTACAATGAGCAGTTCTTC. Translation: CASSLSRGSSYNEQFF.